This T cell receptor (beta chain) was retrieved from a study of Tregs in tolerant kidney transplant recipients. Study-wide results and caveats: This study did not directly address biological reproducibility.

The CDR3 runs to 12 residues. Germline V gene sequence: CDR1 MNHEY, CDR2 SVGAGI. V trimming: 5 bases; J trimming: 6 bases; junction bases outside the gene matches: 4. The data were produced by immunoSEQ multiplex PCR, yet TCRdb's version contains in-frame clones alone and is incomplete. The sample holds 120,000 or so clones; roughly nine tenths are singletons and the top ten take approximately 0.6%. About this clone itself: Its target is unknown.

The chain couples TRBV6-5 to TRBJ2-7, with TRBD1 matching over 7 bases. The receptor was derived from a human donor in good health. Sequencing was carried out using CD4+ T cells from blood. The DNA of the CDR3 is TGTGCCAGCAGTGTGGGACAGACCGAGCAGTACTTC. Protein product: CASSVGQTEQYF.